This T cell receptor beta chain was captured by sequencing in a study of T cells after yellow fever vaccination. CDR1 and CDR2 from the germline V gene are SGHDN and FVKESK. The J segment lost 1 base and the V segment lost 5 bases, leaving 5 bases of the junction unmatched. The length of the CDR3 is 15 residues. Study-level findings and limits: The secondary response showed a weaker magnitude and a faster peak, day 5 versus 15.

As for this clonotype: The antigen remains undetermined.

By 5'RACE template switching, TCR cDNA was produced, with a universal primer site and UMIs added in the process. One entry per CDR3 protein, called by TCRdb with MiXCR from the 5' RACE reads. The sample holds fewer than 650,000 distinct CDR3 sequences; 21% are singletons and the top ten take around 17%. The starting material was PBMCs, obtained less than 25 days after the first yellow fever vaccination. The chain uses TRBV14 and TRBJ1-1, with 9 bases lining up with TRBD1. The origin of this receptor is a man younger than 30 who received the YFV17D yellow fever vaccine. The CDR3 region has the DNA TGTGCCAGCAGCTACGGACAGGGGAAGAACACTGAAGCTTTCTTT. Protein sequence: CASSYGQGKNTEAFF.